This TCR beta chain is from a study of T cells after yellow fever vaccination. Notes on the study in general: The study found a weaker secondary response that peaked faster, day 5 versus 15.

This clonotype was observed a handful of times. Its antigen remains unknown. 5'RACE template switching added a universal primer site and UMIs to TCR cDNA. Via MiXCR, TCRdb re-called the 5' RACE reads, giving one row per CDR3 protein. In the table there are around 530,000 distinct CDR3 sequences, around 16% of which are singletons. Germline lookup yields CDR1 MNHEY and CDR2 SVGAGI. V lost 4 bases, J lost 0 bases, and 12 bases lay in between. The CDR3 has 15 amino acids. The chain carries TRBV6-5 and TRBJ2-5; D is perhaps TRBD1 (6 bases). The sequencing used PBMCs, collected 4 to 5 days after the first yellow fever vaccination. This TCR derives from a man younger than 35 who received the YFV17D yellow fever vaccine. CDR3 bases: TGTGCCAGCAGTTCAATTACAGGGTACCAAGAGACCCAGTACTTC. It yields the protein CASSSITGYQETQYF.